This T cell receptor (beta chain) was sequenced in a study of response to subunit inactivated influenza vaccine. Findings and limits, study-wide: Authors suggested few new T cells are recruited by each seasonal influenza vaccination.

The CDR3 length is 18 residues. Per germline, CDR1 SGHAT and CDR2 FQNNGV. TCRdb re-called the RT-PCR reads through MiXCR, storing one row per CDR3 protein. Seen here are 500,000 to 600,000 distinct CDR3 sequences, under 9% observed once, and the top ten hold 13%. Notes on this clonotype: Its antigen remains unknown. A much larger clone sits a single nucleotide away, making a read error possible.

The rearrangement uses TRBV11-2 and TRBJ2-2, with 10 bases matching TRBD2. This material consisted of PBMCs from blood, taken around 25 months after vaccination. The receptor comes from a man between 45 and 75 years old who received an inactivated influenza vaccine. The chain's CDR3 is CVSSFGASGSFVGGELFF. For the CDR3, the DNA is TGTGTCAGCAGCTTTGGGGCTAGCGGGAGTTTTGTCGGCGGGGAGCTGTTTTTT.